The next 17 T cell receptor beta chains were all read from a single sample in a study of vaccination effects on CD4 cells after COVID-19. The protocol was immunoSEQ multiplex PCR, while the TCRdb copy is restricted to in-frame clones and leaves out a portion. Of under 45,000 clones listed, approximately 80% are singletons. Antigen-specific CD4+ T cells were first expanded with viral peptide pools by the ViraFEST assay and only then sequenced. Subsequent to approximately 11 days of culture, CD4+ T cells were isolated. People in the vaccine group had not been infected with SARS-CoV-2 before, and their nucleocapsid antibodies were negative. Their specific antigens are unknown. This material consisted of CD4+ T cells from PBMCs cultured with HCoV-NL63 spike peptides, taken before COVID-19 vaccination. The receptor source for this set is a human donor who received a COVID-19 vaccine.

The chain is built from TRBV9 and TRBJ2-1, with 9 bases matching TRBD2. The CDR3 spans 14 residues. Germline values: CDR1 SGDLS, CDR2 YYNGEE. The V gene end was trimmed by 0 bases and the J gene end by 8 bases; junction bases not matched to a gene: 3. CDR3 protein: CASSVVGGGDEQFF. CDR3 nucleotides: TGTGCCAGCAGCGTAGTTGGCGGGGGGGATGAGCAGTTCTTC. The complete variable domain, with remaining parts taken from reference TRBV9 and TRBJ2-1, reads DSGVTQTPKHLITATGQRVTLRCSPRSGDLSVYWYQQSLDQGLQFLIQYYNGEERAKGNILERFSAQQFPDLHSELNLSSLELGDSALYFCASSVVGGGDEQFFGPGTRLTVL.

On this clone: In the same sample, other DNA sequences code for this CDR3. The V gene is TRBV5-1, the J gene TRBJ1-4; D gene unclear. V lost 0 bases and J lost 0, with 6 bases in between. The CDR3 runs 15 residues. Germline V gene data show CDR1 as SGHRS and CDR2 as YFSETQ. The CDR3 loop reads CASSLEPTTNEKLFF. The CDR3 nucleotides read TGCGCCAGCAGCTTGGAGCCGACAACTAATGAAAAACTGTTTTTT.

The chain is built from TRBV5-1 and TRBJ2-1; TRBD2 aligns across 8 bases. V lost 3 bases, J lost 4 bases, and 12 bases stayed unmatched. The germline gives CDR1 SGHRS, CDR2 YFSETQ. The CDR3 is made up of 17 amino acids. As DNA, the CDR3 is TGCGCCAGCAGCTCGGAACCCAGCGGGGGACTATACAATGAGCAGTTCTTC. Its translation is CASSSEPSGGLYNEQFF. The full variable domain, in which reference TRBV5-1 and TRBJ2-1 provide the parts outside the CDR3, is KAGVTQTPRYLIKTRGQQVTLSCSPISGHRSVSWYQQTPGQGLQFLFEYFSETQRNKGNFPGRFSGRQFSNSRSEMNVSTLELGDSALYLCASSSEPSGGLYNEQFFGPGTRLTVL.

The genes are TRBV20-1 and TRBJ2-5; D ambiguous. CDR3 length equals 10 residues. The germline V gene has CDR1 DFQATT and CDR2 SNEGSKA (reference sequence). V was cut by 6 bases and J by 7 bases, with 9 bases left in between. The CDR3 reads CSAVGGTQYF. The CDR3 region has the DNA TGCAGTGCGGTAGGTGGGACCCAGTACTTC.

This chain connects TRBV7-6 to TRBJ2-1; 9 nucleotides agree with TRBD2. In germline, CDR1 is SGHVS, CDR2 FNYEAQ. J lost 7 bases, V lost 2 bases, and 9 bases had no gene match. The CDR3 spans 16 residues. The CDR3 reads CASSLMAGGILNEQFF. The CDR3, as DNA: TGTGCCAGCAGCTTAATGGCGGGGGGGATATTGAATGAGCAGTTCTTC.

The rearrangement joins TRBV5-1 to TRBJ2-5, with 7 bases aligning to TRBD2. Trimming removed 4 bases from V and 1 base from J; junction bases left unmatched: 7. Germline V CDR1 and CDR2: SGHRS, YFSETQ. The CDR3 spans 15 residues. The CDR3 here is CASSRREGSQETQYF. The CDR3 nucleotides read TGCGCCAGCAGCCGCAGGGAGGGCAGCCAAGAGACCCAGTACTTC.

The V gene is TRBV6-5, the J gene TRBJ1-5, with 7 bases aligning to TRBD1. The CDR3 sequence is 14 residues long. Germline V gene lookup returns CDR1 MNHEY and CDR2 SVGAGI. Trimming removed 5 bases from V and 5 bases from J; junction bases left unmatched: 6. The CDR3 here is CASSPQGGYQPQHF. The CDR3 bases are TGTGCCAGCAGTCCCCAGGGGGGATATCAGCCCCAGCATTTT.

The chain has TRBV28 and TRBJ2-4; weak D call: TRBD1 (6 bases). Germline CDR1 and CDR2: MDHEN and SYDVKM. V was pared by 5 bases and J by 4 bases, with 15 bases between. CDR3 length equals 15 residues. CDR3 coding DNA: TGTGCCAGCAGTACGCCCGGGACACGAAAAAACATTCAGTACTTC. Translated: CASSTPGTRKNIQYF.

This clone was counted only a few times. The V call is TRBV18, the J call TRBJ2-2; D is unresolved. V was trimmed by 3 bases and J by 6 bases, leaving 14 bases between them. The CDR3 spans 15 residues. The germline V gene encodes CDR1 KGHSH and CDR2 LQKENI. The CDR3 DNA sequence: TGTGCCAGCTCACCGCAACTTGTTTCCCCCGGGGAGCTGTTTTTT. Translation gives CASSPQLVSPGELFF.

CDR3 sequence: CASSMGRGHGGEKLFF. The CDR3 DNA sequence: TGTGCCAGTAGTATGGGTCGGGGGCACGGTGGTGAAAAACTGTTTTTT. The chain combines TRBV19 with TRBJ1-4; tentative D call: TRBD1 (6 bases). Germline V lookup: CDR1 LNHDA, CDR2 SQIVND (reference sequence). The ends were cut back, 3 bases at V and 7 bases at J, with 18 bases in the middle. This CDR3 spans 16 amino acids.

The chain joins TRBV14 to TRBJ1-2; unclear D gene. CDR1 SGHDN and CDR2 FVKESK come from the germline V gene. The length of the CDR3 is 14 residues. Trimming shortened V by 4 bases and J by 2 bases, and 11 bases separated the two germline ends. CDR3 region: CASSRHVPNYGYTF. The CDR3 region has the DNA TGTGCCAGCAGCCGACACGTCCCAAACTATGGCTACACCTTC.

This chain uses TRBV15 with TRBJ1-1; D gene uncertain. In germline, CDR1 is LNHNV, CDR2 YYDKDF (reference sequence). Trimming took off 0 bases at V and 7 bases at J, with 12 bases between the two ends. This CDR3 is 14 amino acids long. The CDR3, as DNA: TGTGCCACCAGCAGAGACTACCAGGTCCTTGAAGCTTTCTTT. Protein: CATSRDYQVLEAFF.

The V gene is TRBV29-1, the J gene TRBJ2-5; a possible D gene is TRBD1 (6 bases). CDR1 and CDR2 from the germline V gene are SQVTM and ANQGSEA. The CDR3 consists of 14 residues. Trimming stripped 6 bases from V and 4 bases from J, with 18 bases between. Here the CDR3 DNA reads TGCAGCGTCCAAAGGGGGTACACAACAGAGACCCAGTACTTC. Amino acid sequence: CSVQRGYTTETQYF.

The chain recombines TRBV6-5 with TRBJ2-5; D ambiguous. From germline, CDR1 is MNHEY and CDR2 SVGAGI. V was shortened by 3 bases and J by 7 bases, with 6 bases between the two germline ends. The CDR3 is 11 residues long. CDR3 residues: CASSYLGTQYF. The CDR3 nucleotides are TGTGCCAGCAGTTATTTAGGGACCCAGTACTTC.

The V gene is TRBV11-2, the J gene TRBJ1-1, with D tentatively TRBD1 (5 bases). Trimming took off 0 bases at V and 8 bases at J, with 10 bases between the two ends. CDR3 length equals 13 residues. The germline gives CDR1 SGHAT, CDR2 FQNNGV. The CDR3 reads CASSLDRGVEAFF. The CDR3 region has the DNA TGTGCCAGCAGCTTAGATAGAGGGGTGGAAGCTTTCTTT. Filled out from reference TRBV11-2 and TRBJ1-1, the complete variable domain reads EAGVAQSPRYKIIEKRQSVAFWCNPISGHATLYWYQQILGQGPKLLIQFQNNGVVDDSQLPKDRFSAERLKGVDSTLKIQPAKLEDSAVYLCASSLDRGVEAFFGQGTRLTVV.

This chain uses TRBV2 with TRBJ2-2, with D tentatively TRBD1 or TRBD2 (5 bases each). The CDR3 sequence is 15 residues long. CDR1 is SNHLY, CDR2 FYNNEI, per germline. V lost 4 bases and J 1 base, leaving 10 bases between the germline ends. The chain's CDR3 is CASSGQRKNTGELFF. CDR3 DNA: TGTGCCAGCAGTGGACAGCGGAAGAACACCGGGGAGCTGTTTTTT.

The CDR3 nucleotides are TGCGCCAGCAGCAATCCGGGACGGAAAAATAATTCACCCCTCCACTTT. It specifies CASSNPGRKNNSPLHF. This chain joins TRBV5-1 and TRBJ1-6, with D perhaps matching TRBD1 (5 bases). The germline V and J ends were trimmed by 4 bases and 5 bases, with 16 bases remaining between them. The CDR3 runs to 16 residues. Per germline, CDR1 SGHRS and CDR2 YFSETQ.